This T cell receptor beta chain was captured in a study of post-analysis software for immune sequencing data. Broader study findings: Five TRBV segments occurring more often in patients than controls included TRBV5-6, TRBV5-1 and TRBV20-1.

Prepared libraries of TCR beta cDNA carried unique molecular identifiers. TCRdb re-called the PCR reads through MiXCR, storing one row per CDR3 protein. The repertoire holds some 690,000 distinct CDR3 sequences, with around 27% as singletons. Germline CDR1 is GTSNPN and CDR2 is SVGIG (reference sequence). The CDR3 length is 13 residues. This clonotype was observed once. Its antigen is as yet unknown. One junction end disagrees with the germline gene, perhaps due to a read error. The source is a girl between 5 and 17 years old with multiple sclerosis. Sequencing input: blood. The chain employs TRBV30 and TRBJ1-2; 8 nucleotides align to TRBD1. The chain's CDR3 is CAWTMTGDYGYTF. DNA for the CDR3: TGTGCTTGGACGATGACAGGGGACTATGGCTACACCTTC.